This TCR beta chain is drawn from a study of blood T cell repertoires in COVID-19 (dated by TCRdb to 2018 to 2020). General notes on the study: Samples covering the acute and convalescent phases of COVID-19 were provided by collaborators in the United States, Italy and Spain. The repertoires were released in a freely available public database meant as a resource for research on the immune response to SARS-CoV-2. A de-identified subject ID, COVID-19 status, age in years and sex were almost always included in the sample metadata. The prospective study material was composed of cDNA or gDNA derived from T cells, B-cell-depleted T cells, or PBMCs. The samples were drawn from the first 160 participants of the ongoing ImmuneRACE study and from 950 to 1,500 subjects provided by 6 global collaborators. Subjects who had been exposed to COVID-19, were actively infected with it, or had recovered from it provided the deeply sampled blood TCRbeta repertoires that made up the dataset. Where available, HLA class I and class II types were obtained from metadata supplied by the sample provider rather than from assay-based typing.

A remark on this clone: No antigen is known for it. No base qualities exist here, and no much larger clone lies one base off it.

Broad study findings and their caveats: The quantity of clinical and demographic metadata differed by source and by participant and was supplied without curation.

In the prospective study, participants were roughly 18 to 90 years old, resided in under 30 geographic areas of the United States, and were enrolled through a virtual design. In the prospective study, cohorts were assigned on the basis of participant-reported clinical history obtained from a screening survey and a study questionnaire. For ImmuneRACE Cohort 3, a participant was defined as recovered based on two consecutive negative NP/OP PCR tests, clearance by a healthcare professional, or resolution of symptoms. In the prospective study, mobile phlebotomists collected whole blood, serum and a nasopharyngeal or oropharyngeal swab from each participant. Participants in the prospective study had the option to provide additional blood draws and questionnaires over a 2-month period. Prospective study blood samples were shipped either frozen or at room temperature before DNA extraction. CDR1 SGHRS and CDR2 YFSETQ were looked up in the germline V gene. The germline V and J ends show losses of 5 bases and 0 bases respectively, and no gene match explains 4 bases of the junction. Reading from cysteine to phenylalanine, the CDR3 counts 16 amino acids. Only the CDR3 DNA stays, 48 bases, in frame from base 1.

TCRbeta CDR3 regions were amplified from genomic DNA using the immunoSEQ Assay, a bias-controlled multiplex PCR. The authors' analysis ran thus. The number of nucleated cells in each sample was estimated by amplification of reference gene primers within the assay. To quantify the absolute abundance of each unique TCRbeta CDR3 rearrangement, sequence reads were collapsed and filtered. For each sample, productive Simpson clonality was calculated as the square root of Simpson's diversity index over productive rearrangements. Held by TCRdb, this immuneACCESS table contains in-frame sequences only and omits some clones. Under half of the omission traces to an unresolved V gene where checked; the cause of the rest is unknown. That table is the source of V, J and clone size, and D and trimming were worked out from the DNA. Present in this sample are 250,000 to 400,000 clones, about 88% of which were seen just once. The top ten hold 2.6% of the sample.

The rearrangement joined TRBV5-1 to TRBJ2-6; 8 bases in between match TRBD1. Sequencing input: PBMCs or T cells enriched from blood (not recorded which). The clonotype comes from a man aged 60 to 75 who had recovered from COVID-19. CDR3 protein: CASRSTGGSGANVLTF. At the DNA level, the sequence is TGCGCCAGCAGATCCACAGGGGGCTCTGGGGCCAACGTCCTGACTTTC.